The sequence of this T cell receptor beta chain was determined in a study of blood T cell repertoires in COVID-19. About the study: T cells, B-cell-depleted T cells, or PBMCs provided the cDNA or gDNA that served as material.

Assay: immunoSEQ multiplex PCR; the TCRdb copy retains only in-frame clones and omits some. This table holds roughly 250,000 clones, about 85% found once. The source of this sequence is a woman aged 25 to 39 with acute COVID-19. Sequences were obtained from PBMCs or T cells enriched from blood (not recorded which).

Written as DNA, the CDR3 is TGTGCCAGCAGCGTAGTGGCAGATCCCCACGAGCAGTACTTC. Translated: CASSVVADPHEQYF. The chain couples TRBV9 to TRBJ2-7; no reliable D call. The CDR3 runs 14 residues. Germline-derived CDR1 and CDR2 are SGDLS and YYNGEE. Between the trimmed V and J ends, which lost 0 bases and 5 bases, there was a span of 12 bases.